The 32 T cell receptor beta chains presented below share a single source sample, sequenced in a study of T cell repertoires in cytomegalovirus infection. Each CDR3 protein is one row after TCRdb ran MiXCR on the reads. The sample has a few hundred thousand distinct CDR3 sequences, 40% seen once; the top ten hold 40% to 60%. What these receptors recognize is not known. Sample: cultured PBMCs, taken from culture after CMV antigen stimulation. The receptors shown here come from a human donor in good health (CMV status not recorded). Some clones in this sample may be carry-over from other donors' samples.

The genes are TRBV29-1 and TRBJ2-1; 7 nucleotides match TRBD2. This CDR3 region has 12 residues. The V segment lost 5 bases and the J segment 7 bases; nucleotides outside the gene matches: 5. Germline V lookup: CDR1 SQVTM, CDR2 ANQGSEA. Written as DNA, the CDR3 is TGCAGCGTTTACCTAGCGGTGAATGAGCAGTTCTTC. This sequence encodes CSVYLAVNEQFF.

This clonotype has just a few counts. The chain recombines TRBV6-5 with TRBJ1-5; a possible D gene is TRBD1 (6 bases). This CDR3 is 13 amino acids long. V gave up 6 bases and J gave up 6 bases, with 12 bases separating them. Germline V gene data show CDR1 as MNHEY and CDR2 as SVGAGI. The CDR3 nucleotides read TGTGCCAGCAGAGGGGGTGTGGGTCAGCCCCAGCATTTT. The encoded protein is CASRGGVGQPQHF.

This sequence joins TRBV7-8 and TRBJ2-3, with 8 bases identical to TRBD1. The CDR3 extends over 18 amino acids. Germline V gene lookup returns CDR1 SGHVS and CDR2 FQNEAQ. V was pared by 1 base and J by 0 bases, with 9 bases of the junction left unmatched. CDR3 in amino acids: CASSLDRGETSSTDTQYF. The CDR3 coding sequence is TGTGCCAGCAGCTTAGACAGGGGGGAGACGTCTAGCACAGATACGCAGTATTTT.

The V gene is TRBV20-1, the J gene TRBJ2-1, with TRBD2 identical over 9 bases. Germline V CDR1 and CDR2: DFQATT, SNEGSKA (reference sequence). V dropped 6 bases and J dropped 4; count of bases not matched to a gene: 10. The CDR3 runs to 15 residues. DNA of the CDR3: TGCAGTGCCCTAGGGGGCGGGAGGGGTTACAATGAGCAGTTCTTC. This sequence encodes CSALGGGRGYNEQFF.

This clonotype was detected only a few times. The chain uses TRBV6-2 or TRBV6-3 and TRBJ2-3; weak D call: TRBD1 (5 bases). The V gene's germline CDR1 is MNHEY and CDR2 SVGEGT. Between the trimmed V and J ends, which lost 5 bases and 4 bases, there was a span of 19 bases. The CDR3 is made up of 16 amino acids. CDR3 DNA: TGTGCCAGCAGTACCTATTCACAGGTACTCGCAGATACGCAGTATTTT. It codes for CASSTYSQVLADTQYF.

CDR3 bases: TGCGCCAGCCTTCCTACTAGCGGGAGGACCAATGAGCAGTTCTTC. It translates to CASLPTSGRTNEQFF. The rearrangement links TRBV4-1 to TRBJ2-1; TRBD2 matches 12 bases. CDR3 length equals 15 residues. Germline values: CDR1 MGHRA, CDR2 YSYEKL. Trimming took 8 bases from V and 6 from J; bases not matched to a gene: 8.

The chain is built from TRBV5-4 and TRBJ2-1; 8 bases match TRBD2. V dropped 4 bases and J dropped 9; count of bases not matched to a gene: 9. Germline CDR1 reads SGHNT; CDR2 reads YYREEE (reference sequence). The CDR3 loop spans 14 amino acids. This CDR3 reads CASSPVGGAGEQFF. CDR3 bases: TGTGCCAGCAGCCCGGTCGGGGGGGCGGGTGAGCAGTTCTTC. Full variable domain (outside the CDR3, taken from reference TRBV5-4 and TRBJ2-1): ETGVTQSPTHLIKTRGQQVTLRCSSQSGHNTVSWYQQALGQGPQFIFQYYREEENGRGNFPPRFSGLQFPNYSSELNVNALELDDSALYLCASSPVGGAGEQFFGPGTRLTVL.

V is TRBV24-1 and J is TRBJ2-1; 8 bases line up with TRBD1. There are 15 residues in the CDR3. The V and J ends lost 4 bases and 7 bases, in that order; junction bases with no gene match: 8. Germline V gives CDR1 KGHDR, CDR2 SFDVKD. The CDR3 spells CATSDRGRERNEQFF. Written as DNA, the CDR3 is TGTGCCACCAGTGACAGGGGGCGGGAAAGGAATGAGCAGTTCTTC.

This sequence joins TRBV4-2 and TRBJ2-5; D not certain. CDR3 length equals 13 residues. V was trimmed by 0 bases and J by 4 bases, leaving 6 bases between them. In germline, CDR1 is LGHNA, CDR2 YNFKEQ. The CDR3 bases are TGTGCCAGCAGCCAAGACACCCGAGAGACCCAGTACTTC. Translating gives CASSQDTRETQYF.

CDR3 DNA sequence: TGCAGTGCTAACCGGGACTTTCCTCTTCTTCCCCTCACCTTC. Its protein product is CSANRDFPLLPLTF. The chain recombines TRBV20-1 with TRBJ1-2, with D tentatively TRBD1 (5 bases). The CDR3 runs 14 residues. Trimming removed 4 bases from V and 13 bases from J, with 25 bases in between. CDR1 and CDR2 from the germline V gene are DFQATT and SNEGSKA (reference sequence).

In DNA form, the CDR3 reads TGTGCCAGCAGCTTCCTCAGGGACGAGCAGTACTTC. This translates into CASSFLRDEQYF. V gene TRBV7-3 combines with J gene TRBJ2-7; TRBD1 is a possible D gene (5 bases). Between the trimmed V and J ends, which lost 3 bases and 5 bases, there was a span of 8 bases. The CDR3 runs to 12 residues. Germline CDR1 reads SGHTA; CDR2 reads FQGTGA.

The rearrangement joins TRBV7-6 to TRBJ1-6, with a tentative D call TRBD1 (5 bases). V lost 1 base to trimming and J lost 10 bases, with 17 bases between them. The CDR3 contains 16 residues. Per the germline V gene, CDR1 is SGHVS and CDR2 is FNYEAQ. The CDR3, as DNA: TGTGCCAGCAGCTTAGGACAGTTGGGTTTTGGGTCACCCCTCCACTTT. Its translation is CASSLGQLGFGSPLHF.

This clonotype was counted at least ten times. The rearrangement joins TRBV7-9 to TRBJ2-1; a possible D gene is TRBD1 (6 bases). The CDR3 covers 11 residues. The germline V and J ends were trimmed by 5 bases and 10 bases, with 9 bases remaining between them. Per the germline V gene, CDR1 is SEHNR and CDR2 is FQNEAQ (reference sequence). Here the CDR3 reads CASSLGTEQFF. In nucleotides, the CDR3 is TGTGCCAGCAGCCTCGGGACAGAGCAGTTCTTC.

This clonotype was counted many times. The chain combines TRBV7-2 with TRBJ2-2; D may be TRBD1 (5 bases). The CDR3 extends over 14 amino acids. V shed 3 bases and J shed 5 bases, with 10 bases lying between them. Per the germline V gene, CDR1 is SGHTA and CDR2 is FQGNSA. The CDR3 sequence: CASSLARTTGELFF. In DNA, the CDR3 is TGTGCCAGCAGCTTGGCCAGGACAACCGGGGAGCTGTTTTTT.

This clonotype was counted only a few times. CDR3 sequence reads: CASSSGETSGAYNEQFF. In nucleotides, the CDR3 is TGTGCCAGCAGCTCTGGGGAGACGAGCGGCGCCTACAATGAGCAGTTCTTC. The chain links TRBV7-6 to TRBJ2-1; perhaps TRBD2 as D (5 bases). CDR1 is SGHVS, CDR2 FNYEAQ, per germline. The CDR3 consists of 17 residues. V lost 4 bases to trimming and J lost 2 bases, with 18 bases between them. The variable domain in full, with the rest retrieved from reference TRBV7-6 and TRBJ2-1, is GAGVSQSPRYKVTKRGQDVALRCDPISGHVSLYWYRQALGQGPEFLTYFNYEAQQDKSGLPNDRFSAERPEGSISTLTIQRTEQRDSAMYRCASSSGETSGAYNEQFFGPGTRLTVL.

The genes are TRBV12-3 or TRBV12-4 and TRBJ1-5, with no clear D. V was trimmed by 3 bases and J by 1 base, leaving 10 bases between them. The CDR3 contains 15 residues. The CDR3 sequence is CASSLIGRSNQPQHF. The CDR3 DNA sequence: TGTGCCAGCAGTTTGATCGGGAGGAGCAATCAGCCCCAGCATTTT.

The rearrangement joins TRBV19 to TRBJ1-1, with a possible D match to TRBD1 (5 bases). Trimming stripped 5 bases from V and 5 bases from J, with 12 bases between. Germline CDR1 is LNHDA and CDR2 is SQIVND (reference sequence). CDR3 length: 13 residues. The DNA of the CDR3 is TGTGCCAGTAGTTCCCCGAGGGGAACTGAAGCTTTCTTT. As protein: CASSSPRGTEAFF.

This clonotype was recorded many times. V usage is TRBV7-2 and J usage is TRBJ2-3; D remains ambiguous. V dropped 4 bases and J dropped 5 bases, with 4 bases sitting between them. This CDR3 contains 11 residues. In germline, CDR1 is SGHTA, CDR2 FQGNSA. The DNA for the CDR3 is TGTGCCAGCAGCTCCAGAGATACGCAGTATTTT. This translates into CASSSRDTQYF.

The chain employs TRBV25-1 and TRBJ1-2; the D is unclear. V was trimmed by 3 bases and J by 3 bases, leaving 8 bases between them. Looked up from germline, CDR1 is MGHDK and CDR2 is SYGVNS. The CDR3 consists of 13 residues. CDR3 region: CASSELSDYGYTF. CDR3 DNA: TGTGCCAGCAGTGAGCTGTCCGACTATGGCTACACCTTC.

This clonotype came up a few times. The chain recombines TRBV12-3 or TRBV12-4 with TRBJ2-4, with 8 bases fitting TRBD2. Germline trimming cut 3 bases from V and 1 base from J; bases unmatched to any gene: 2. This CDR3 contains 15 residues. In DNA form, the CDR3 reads TGTGCCAGCAGTTTTGGCGGGGGGGCCAAAAACATTCAGTACTTC. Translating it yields CASSFGGGAKNIQYF.

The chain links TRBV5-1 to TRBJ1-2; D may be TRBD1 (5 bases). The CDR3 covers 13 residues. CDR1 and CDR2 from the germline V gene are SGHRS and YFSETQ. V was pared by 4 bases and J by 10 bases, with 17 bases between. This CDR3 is CASSPQSMGVYTF. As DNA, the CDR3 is TGCGCCAGCAGCCCACAGTCTATGGGGGTCTACACCTTC. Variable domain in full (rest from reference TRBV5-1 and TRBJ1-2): KAGVTQTPRYLIKTRGQQVTLSCSPISGHRSVSWYQQTPGQGLQFLFEYFSETQRNKGNFPGRFSGRQFSNSRSEMNVSTLELGDSALYLCASSPQSMGVYTFGSGTRLTVV.

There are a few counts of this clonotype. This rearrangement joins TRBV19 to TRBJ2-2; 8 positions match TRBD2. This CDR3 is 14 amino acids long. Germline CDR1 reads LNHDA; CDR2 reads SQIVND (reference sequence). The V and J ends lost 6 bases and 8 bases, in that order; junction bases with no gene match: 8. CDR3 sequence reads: CASSSGLALGELFF. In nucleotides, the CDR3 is TGTGCCAGTAGCAGTGGACTAGCCTTGGGGGAGCTGTTTTTT.

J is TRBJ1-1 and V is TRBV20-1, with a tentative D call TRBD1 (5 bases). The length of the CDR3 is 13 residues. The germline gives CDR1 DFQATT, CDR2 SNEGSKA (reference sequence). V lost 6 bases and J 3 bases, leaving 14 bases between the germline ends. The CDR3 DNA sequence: TGCAGTGCCCTCCCGGGGGGGGACACTGAAGCTTTCTTT. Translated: CSALPGGDTEAFF.

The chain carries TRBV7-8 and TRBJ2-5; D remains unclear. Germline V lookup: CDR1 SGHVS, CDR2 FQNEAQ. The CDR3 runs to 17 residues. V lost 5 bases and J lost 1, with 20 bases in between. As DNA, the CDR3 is TGTGCCAGCAGCCCCGACGCCGGTTTTAGGGTCCAAGAGACCCAGTACTTC. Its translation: CASSPDAGFRVQETQYF. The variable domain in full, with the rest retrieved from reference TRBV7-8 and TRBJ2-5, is GAGVSQSPRYKVAKRGQDVALRCDPISGHVSLFWYQQALGQGPEFLTYFQNEAQLDKSGLPSDRFFAERPEGSVSTLKIQRTQQEDSAVYLCASSPDAGFRVQETQYFGPGTRLLVL.

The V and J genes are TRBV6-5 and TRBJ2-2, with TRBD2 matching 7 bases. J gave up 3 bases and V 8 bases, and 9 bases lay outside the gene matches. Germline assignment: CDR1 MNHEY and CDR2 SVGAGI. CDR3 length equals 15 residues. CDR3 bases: TGTGCCAGCGGTCACCCTAGCGGACACACCGGGGAGCTGTTTTTT. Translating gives CASGHPSGHTGELFF.

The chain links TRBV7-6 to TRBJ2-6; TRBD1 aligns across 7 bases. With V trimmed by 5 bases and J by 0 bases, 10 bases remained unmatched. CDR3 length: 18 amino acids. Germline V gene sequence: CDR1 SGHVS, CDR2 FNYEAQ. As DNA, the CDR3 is TGTGCCAGCAGCAACCCCCCGGGACAGTCCTCTGGGGCCAACGTCCTGACTTTC. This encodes CASSNPPGQSSGANVLTF.

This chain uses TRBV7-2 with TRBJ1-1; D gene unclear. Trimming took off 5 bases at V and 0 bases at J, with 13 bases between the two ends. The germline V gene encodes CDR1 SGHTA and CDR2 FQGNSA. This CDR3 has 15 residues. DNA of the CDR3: TGTGCCAGCAGCACTCAAGTGTTCATGAACACTGAAGCTTTCTTT. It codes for CASSTQVFMNTEAFF.

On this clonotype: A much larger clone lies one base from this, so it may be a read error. In DNA, the CDR3 is TGTGCCAGCAGCTTTAAGGGTCCCACAGATACGCAGTATTTT. This translates into CASSFKGPTDTQYF. This chain uses TRBV7-2 with TRBJ2-3; D gene uncertain. With 3 bases removed from V and 2 bases from J, the gap between germline ends came to 9 bases. Germline V gene lookup returns CDR1 SGHTA and CDR2 FQGNSA. This CDR3 region has 14 residues.

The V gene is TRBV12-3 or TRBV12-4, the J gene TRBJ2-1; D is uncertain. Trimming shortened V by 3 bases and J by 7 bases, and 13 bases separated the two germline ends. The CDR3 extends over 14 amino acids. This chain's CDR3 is CASSFGGVANEQFF. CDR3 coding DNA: TGTGCCAGCAGTTTTGGCGGCGTGGCAAATGAGCAGTTCTTC.

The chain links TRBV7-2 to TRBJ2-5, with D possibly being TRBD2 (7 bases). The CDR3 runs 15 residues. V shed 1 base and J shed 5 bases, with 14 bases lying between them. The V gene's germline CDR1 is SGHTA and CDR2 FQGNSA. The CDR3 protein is CASSLVTGGGETQYF. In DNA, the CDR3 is TGTGCCAGCAGCTTAGTTACGGGCGGGGGCGAGACCCAGTACTTC.

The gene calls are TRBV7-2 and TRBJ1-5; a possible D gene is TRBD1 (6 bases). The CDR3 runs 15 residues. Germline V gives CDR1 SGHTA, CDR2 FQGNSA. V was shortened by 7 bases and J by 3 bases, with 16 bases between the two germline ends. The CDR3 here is CASTPQTGLNQPQHF. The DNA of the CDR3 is TGTGCCAGCACACCCCAGACAGGACTCAATCAGCCCCAGCATTTT.

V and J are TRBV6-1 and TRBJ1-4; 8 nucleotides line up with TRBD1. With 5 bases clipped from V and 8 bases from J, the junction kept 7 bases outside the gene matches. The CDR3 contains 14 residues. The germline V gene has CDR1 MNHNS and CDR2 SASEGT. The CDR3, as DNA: TGTGCCAGCAGTACAGTACAGGGGGGCGAAAAACTGTTTTTT. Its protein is CASSTVQGGEKLFF.